This T cell receptor beta chain appears in the sequencing data of a study of T cell responses to AZD1222 COVID-19 vaccine. In the study overall: Analyses pooled second doses at about 4 or about 12 weeks.

Assay: immunoSEQ multiplex PCR; the TCRdb copy retains only in-frame clones and omits some. The table includes approximately 100,000 clones, 90% detected once. Turning to this clone: Its antigen is currently unknown.

General observations from the study: Donor demographics were predominantly white British with a female majority; clonal diversity may be underestimated. The peak T cell response came first, and repertoires were sampled only after it. Researchers report vaccine-associated CD4 TCRs spanning spike, with dominance at 160-218 and 743-854.

CDR3 length equals 15 residues. Germline CDR1 and CDR2: PRHDT and FYEKMQ (reference sequence). With 1 base clipped from V and 1 base from J, the junction kept 2 bases outside the gene matches. The chain uses TRBV13 and TRBJ1-1, with 8 bases fitting TRBD1. This receptor was taken from an adult in good health. The starting material was peripheral blood, obtained on day 0 of AZD1222 vaccination. The CDR3 region is CASSLVGTGNTEAFF. CDR3 nucleotide sequence: TGTGCCAGCAGCTTAGTAGGGACAGGGAACACTGAAGCTTTCTTT.